A single sample is the source of the 10 T cell receptor beta chains below, sequenced in a study of monozygotic twins with inflammatory bowel disease. TCRdb re-called the 5' RACE reads; every CDR3 protein appears as one record, without DNA. This sample carries around 100,000 distinct CDR3 sequences, with around 1.9% going to the ten biggest clones. The sequencing input was blood. Every receptor here comes from a human donor with ulcerative colitis or Crohn's disease, or a healthy co-twin of an affected twin (not recorded which).

The CDR3 reads CATAFPGPRTDTQYF. This chain links TRBV10-3 with TRBJ2-3; TCRdb indicates TRBD2, and absent DNA this call remains unverified. This CDR3 has 15 residues. Germline values: CDR1 ENHRY, CDR2 SYGVKD.

This rearrangement joins TRBV20-1 to TRBJ2-5; the TCRdb D gene call, TRBD2, has no DNA to confirm it. The CDR3 is 15 amino acids. CDR1 is DFQATT and CDR2 is SNEGSKA in the germline V gene (reference sequence). The CDR3 loop is CSAIRLAGDQETQYF.

The chain employs TRBV28 and TRBJ2-6; TCRdb's D call of TRBD2 is untestable without DNA. This CDR3 contains 14 residues. Germline assignment: CDR1 MDHEN and CDR2 SYDVKM. CDR3 residues: CAIGREAGANVLTF.

This chain joins TRBV7-2 and TRBJ2-7; TCRdb proposes TRBD2, but this gene call is untestable without DNA. The CDR3 is made up of 16 amino acids. Germline V gene data show CDR1 as SGHTA and CDR2 as FQGNSA. The CDR3 sequence is CASSLTPGLAFDEQYF.

The chain combines TRBV7-9 with TRBJ2-1; the TCRdb call, TRBD1, lacks DNA for checking. Per the germline V gene, CDR1 is SEHNR and CDR2 is FQNEAQ (reference sequence). This CDR3 comprises 15 residues. The CDR3 protein is CASSYTGTGDNEQFF.

The chain recombines TRBV6-5 with TRBJ2-4. CDR1 is MNHEY, CDR2 SVGAGI, per germline. The CDR3 covers 15 residues. The CDR3 spells CASSYLGFGKNIQYF.

The chain's CDR3 is CASSQDGLSRVDGYTF. This chain connects TRBV3-1 to TRBJ1-2. Germline loops: CDR1 LGHDT, CDR2 YNNKEL (reference sequence). CDR3 length equals 16 residues.

The chain is built from TRBV25-1 and TRBJ2-3; TCRdb's D call of TRBD2 is untestable without DNA. There are 15 residues in the CDR3. The germline gives CDR1 MGHDK, CDR2 SYGVNS. This CDR3 is CASSESGRASDTQYF.

The chain recombines TRBV30 with TRBJ1-5. This CDR3 region has 14 residues. Germline V gene sequence: CDR1 GTSNPN, CDR2 SVGIG (reference sequence). The CDR3 reads CAWSVSSLNQPQHF.

This chain connects TRBV5-4 to TRBJ2-7; TCRdb gives TRBD2 as the D gene, but with no DNA this cannot be confirmed. Germline CDR1 reads SGHNT; CDR2 reads YYREEE (reference sequence). The CDR3 is 14 amino acids. CDR3 loop: CASSLGGTIYEQYF.